The sequence of this T cell receptor beta chain was determined in a study of cytomegalovirus exposure and HLA in healthy donors (dated by TCRdb to the late 2010s). Regarding the study in general: In an earlier analysis of roughly 590 of the donors, roughly 300 Gb of sequence data and 95 million to 130 million unique TCR beta sequences from roughly 180 million T cells were reported. An early release that covered around 590 HLA-typed donors contained about 300 gigabases of sequencing data and approximately 85 million unique TCR sequences. Of the approximately 400 genotyped donors, around 81% fell in the genetic ancestry cluster associated with self-reported Caucasian donors. The study was designed to test whether signatures of past pathogen exposure could be identified by cataloging public T cell receptors. The T cell repertoires of roughly 660 subjects were profiled by immunosequencing and related to cytomegalovirus serostatus. A separate validation cohort of 90 to 150 different subjects was used in addition to the approximately 700-subject first cohort. To predict cytomegalovirus infection status, the study brought together high-throughput TCR immunosequencing, statistical association of individual TCRs with disease status, and machine learning. A later analysis re-examined previously published TCR beta repertoires from over 500 donors and added high-resolution HLA genotyping to investigate patterns of TCR occurrence. Rather than drawing on any new phenotypic data, the later analysis identified candidate immune exposures from TCR beta sequences and the way those sequences occurred across donors. An earlier analysis of 587 of the donors applied high-throughput TCR beta sequencing to assess whether each TCR beta V gene segment acted as functional or pseudogenic. Donor age, sex, ethnicity and CMV serostatus were compiled together with the repertoire data. A later genetic analysis used genome-wide SNP genotypes for about 60% of the roughly 700 donors, treating that subset as a discovery cohort. All discovery cohort repertoires had been generated using a single sequencing platform. HLA typing included class I and class II loci at four-digit resolution. Typing coverage differed by locus: A, B, C, DRB1 and DQB1 were typed in about 620-630 donors, DQA1 in about 560, DPA1 in some 600, and DPB1 in roughly 450. A handful of DR-DQ haplotypes were handled as single units for association and clustering because linkage in the cohort was strong. Across some 400 genotyped donors of the cohort, an average of about 240,000 unique TCR beta nucleotide sequences per donor were sequenced, and roughly 17% of those sequences were non-productive. Overall study results and their limits: Some IMGT-functional V segments, including TRBV6-2 and TRBV6-3, could not be told apart with the 87-base-pair reads, so those segments were excluded. In a later analysis, HLA-associated TCR beta chains were found to be more clonally expanded and to have lower generation probabilities than equally common non-associated chains. Specific HLA alleles were associated with 18,000 or so TCR beta sequences at a false discovery rate of 0.05 in a later analysis. A further reported finding was that TCR beta sequences accurately predicted the HLA-A and HLA-B alleles for most subjects in the first cohort. A later genetic analysis reported fewer N-insertions in productive TCRs among donors in an Asian-associated ancestry cluster than the approximately 700-donor mean. The sequencing pipeline was judged likely to have produced a cluster of highly shared sequence variants as a technical artifact. Most CMV-associated TCR beta chains appeared to be HLA-restricted in a later analysis, and the HLA associations seemed to be driven largely by CMV exposure. A few of the identified cytomegalovirus-associated TCR beta chains were confirmed in vitro to be specific for cytomegalovirus antigens. Linkage disequilibrium might explain the correlated functional status among segregating V segments, but an unknown experimental factor could not be ruled out. A later analysis found that TCR association rates varied across HLA loci, with DRB1 alleles showing the most associated TCRs and HLA-C alleles the fewest. Because counts were too low, around 17 rarely observed V segments, including chromosome 9 orphons, were left out of the earlier analysis of 587 of the donors. HLA typing was unavailable for some donors at each locus, so association tests used only the typed subset. According to the authors, the approach could potentially be generalized to other disease states and immunological phenotypes. Immune exposure information for the cohort was limited to CMV serostatus. In an earlier analysis of 587 of the donors, most TCR beta V segments appeared in productive rearrangements about 90% or about 30% of the time, broadly matching IMGT annotations. In both the original and validation cohorts, the classifier was reported to diagnose cytomegalovirus status with high specificity and sensitivity. Across donors, most TCR sequences were observed very rarely, whereas some public TCRs were present in many individuals. The study listed 164 TCR beta chains as associated with cytomegalovirus. According to a later analysis, parvovirus B19, influenza, CMV and Epstein-Barr virus appeared linked to several top co-occurrence clusters. This cohort had only TCR beta chains sequenced, and the lack of alpha or paired-chain data limited which features could be detected. A later genetic analysis associated a missense DCLRE1C variant with V-gene and J-gene trimming of TCR beta chains, and an independent cohort replicated the association. The presence/absence analyses assumed that sequencing depth was roughly uniform across donors, and that assumption may not be true. Strong co-occurrence of HLA alleles, especially DR and DQ, made assigning TCR associations to individual alleles difficult.

Points on this clone: Its antigen is not yet known. No much larger clone exists at a distance of one base, and base qualities are not known.

The cohort comprised hundreds of healthy bone marrow donors. Cohort members were all nominally healthy when sampled, although unrecorded immune exposures were likely present. The donor was CMV seropositive and belonged to the group of 250 to 350 seropositive cohort members. Every donor gave a peripheral blood sample, and the peripheral blood mononuclear cells from that sample were used for TCR beta sequencing. The Qiagen DNeasy Blood Extraction Kit was used to extract genomic DNA from the blood cell samples. The library was obtained by the immunoSEQ multiplex PCR assay. For the multiplex PCR, a mixture combining 60 forward primers for TCR Vbeta segments and 13 reverse primers for TCR Jbeta segments was used. The CDR3 region of rearranged TCR beta genes was amplified from genomic DNA with a multiplex PCR assay. On the Illumina HiSeq System, the amplified TCR beta libraries were sequenced as 87-base-pair reads. In the paper's pipeline: Across the roughly 670 repertoires, a later analysis counted 75 million to 90 million unique TCR beta chains, roughly 11 million of which were shared by at least two donors. Raw reads were error-corrected and collapsed into unique sequences by a nearest-neighbor algorithm in which closely related sequences were merged to remove PCR and sequencing errors. Alignment of CDR3 sequences to IMGT reference sequences was used to assign V, D and J gene segments. For a sequence to be retained, a match of at least six nucleotides to both a V gene segment and a J gene segment was required. A rearrangement counted as productive if the CDR3 had no stop codons and remained in frame with V and J, and every other rearrangement counted as non-productive. CDR3 was defined by IMGT convention, running from the second conserved V-encoded cysteine to the conserved J-encoded phenylalanine. Sequences without an unambiguous match to a single V gene segment were excluded from the earlier analysis of approximately 560 of the donors. In an earlier analysis of approximately 560 of the donors, a V segment was called functional when productive rearrangements were above 56.7%, and segregating when the standard deviation between donors exceeded 5%. A statistical classification framework was developed to diagnose cytomegalovirus status using the catalog of TCR beta chain sequences. A later analysis assigned V and J genes by comparing TCR nucleotide sequences with IMGT/GENE-DB human TR gene sequences. A later analysis assigned CDR3 sequences and most-parsimonious VDJ recombination scenarios with the TCRdist pipeline. In a later analysis, each TCR beta chain was defined by its CDR3 amino acid sequence together with its V-gene family, and reads without a unique V-gene family were excluded. A later analysis removed 450 to 600 highly shared, low-generation-probability nucleotide sequences to deal with suspected cross-contamination and a sequencing artifact. In a later analysis, a clonal expansion index was calculated for each public chain from normalized within-repertoire ranks of inferred template counts. A later analysis computed generation probabilities with a VDJ recombination model fitted to out-of-frame rearrangements, and checked the results against IGoR. Hypergeometric tests were used in a later analysis to score TCR-TCR, TCR-HLA and TCR-CMV co-occurrence, with a repertoire-size bias correction applied to the TCR pairs. In a later analysis, false discovery rates were estimated by permuting HLA or CMV assignments 20 times. In a later analysis, co-occurring TCRs were grouped using DBSCAN, with TCRdist sequence similarity added in when clustering inside HLA-allele-positive subsets. Co-occurrence clustering excluded repertoires with fewer than 30,000 or more than 120,000 public chains, plus five with anomalous nucleotide sharing. This immuneACCESS table, as held by TCRdb, lists in-frame sequences with V and J called but not all clones. Of the missing ones, under half trace to an unresolved V gene in checked studies; the others have no known cause. The D gene and trimming were derived from the DNA, and the V and J assignments and clone size from that table. In this sample the table shows 65,000 to 70,000 clones, approximately 72% of which occur a single time. The ten largest clonotypes hold about 8% of the sample.

The germline V gene supplies CDR1 SGHVS and CDR2 FQNEAQ. Between the V and J ends, shortened by 5 bases and 5 bases respectively, the junction contains 18 bases. From cysteine to phenylalanine, the CDR3 is 15 amino acids long. Of all the DNA, just the CDR3 is kept, 45 bases in frame from base 1. The receptor comes from a woman aged 25 to 39 in good health and CMV-seropositive. The chain employs TRBV7-8 and TRBJ2-5, with TRBD1 tentatively as D gene (8 bases match). Material for sequencing was PBMCs. The CDR3 is CASSARQGRGETQYF. The DNA sequence follows: TGTGCCAGCAGCGCCCGACAGGGGAGGGGGGAGACCCAGTACTTC.